This is a list of T cell receptor beta chains from one sample in a study of cytomegalovirus exposure and HLA in healthy donors. Profiling relied on immunoSEQ multiplex PCR, and the TCRdb table lists in-frame clones only, not all of them. The sample yields 150,000 to 200,000 clones, about 75% seen once. Material: PBMCs. The receptors derive from a man aged 40-49 years in good health and CMV-seropositive. CDR3s include the opening cysteine and the closing phenylalanine or tryptophan. The D gene is left open where the match is weak. Part of the rows lack a size; the others show once, few, many or a class for expanded clones.

j_gene: TRBJ1-1
d_gene: TRBD1
abundance: .
v_gene: TRBV6-6
CDR3aa: CASSPRTGGTEAFF
CDR3nt: TGTGCCAGCAGTCCCCGGACAGGGGGGACTGAAGCTTTCTTT

j_gene: TRBJ2-7
d_gene: TRBD2
abundance: .
v_gene: TRBV4-2
CDR3aa: CASSQTSGTYEQYF
CDR3nt: TGTGCCAGCAGCCAGACTAGCGGGACCTACGAGCAGTACTTC

j_gene: TRBJ2-5
d_gene: .
abundance: .
v_gene: TRBV14
CDR3aa: CASSQLGSGETQYF
CDR3nt: TGTGCCAGCAGCCAACTGGGGAGCGGAGAGACCCAGTACTTC

j_gene: TRBJ2-7
d_gene: TRBD2
abundance: .
v_gene: TRBV5-1
CDR3aa: CASSRGSGGPYEQYF
CDR3nt: TGCGCCAGCAGCCGGGGTAGCGGGGGCCCCTACGAGCAGTACTTC

j_gene: TRBJ2-1
d_gene: .
abundance: few
v_gene: TRBV29-1
CDR3aa: CSVTGYNEQFF
CDR3nt: TGCAGCGTAACAGGTTACAATGAGCAGTTCTTC

j_gene: TRBJ2-5
d_gene: .
abundance: .
v_gene: TRBV21-1
CDR3aa: CASSNSAASGFYQETQYF
CDR3nt: TGTGCCAGCAGCAACTCTGCTGCTAGCGGATTCTACCAAGAGACCCAGTACTTC

j_gene: TRBJ2-5
d_gene: TRBD2
abundance: .
v_gene: TRBV7-2
CDR3aa: CASSPPAGGHETQYF
CDR3nt: TGTGCCAGCAGCCCCCCAGCGGGAGGGCACGAGACCCAGTACTTC

j_gene: TRBJ1-1
d_gene: .
abundance: .
v_gene: TRBV2
CDR3aa: CASTVRQNTEAFF
CDR3nt: TGTGCCAGCACCGTCAGACAGAACACTGAAGCTTTCTTT

j_gene: TRBJ2-1
d_gene: TRBD2
abundance: .
v_gene: TRBV14
CDR3aa: CASSLGTSGRAPYNEQFF
CDR3nt: TGTGCCAGCAGCCTCGGGACTAGCGGGAGGGCCCCCTACAATGAGCAGTTCTTC

j_gene: TRBJ2-1
d_gene: TRBD2
abundance: .
v_gene: TRBV28
CDR3aa: CASSSKTSGSNEQFF
CDR3nt: TGTGCCAGCAGTTCAAAGACTAGCGGGAGCAATGAGCAGTTCTTC

j_gene: TRBJ2-6
d_gene: .
abundance: few
v_gene: TRBV19
CDR3aa: CASSLGEGFAGANVLTF
CDR3nt: TGTGCCAGTAGTCTCGGAGAGGGCTTTGCTGGGGCCAACGTCCTGACTTTC

j_gene: TRBJ2-2
d_gene: .
abundance: .
v_gene: TRBV18
CDR3aa: CASSPSNRVNTGELFF
CDR3nt: TGTGCCAGCTCACCCTCGAACAGGGTTAACACCGGGGAGCTGTTTTTT

j_gene: TRBJ1-6
d_gene: .
abundance: .
v_gene: TRBV6-5
CDR3aa: CASSYSGTVDSPLHF
CDR3nt: TGTGCCAGCAGTTACAGCGGCACGGTAGATTCACCCCTCCACTTT

j_gene: TRBJ2-4
d_gene: TRBD1
abundance: .
v_gene: TRBV4-2
CDR3aa: CASSQDREGYIQYF
CDR3nt: TGTGCCAGCAGCCAGGACAGGGAAGGATACATTCAGTACTTC

j_gene: TRBJ2-4
d_gene: TRBD2
abundance: .
v_gene: TRBV6-4
CDR3aa: CASSEGSGTRNIQYF
CDR3nt: TGTGCCAGCAGTGAGGGTAGCGGGACTAGAAACATTCAGTACTTC

j_gene: TRBJ2-3
d_gene: TRBD1
abundance: .
v_gene: TRBV2
CDR3aa: CASIRTGEGDTQYF
CDR3nt: TGTGCCAGCATCAGGACAGGGGAGGGAGATACGCAGTATTTT

j_gene: TRBJ2-7
d_gene: .
abundance: .
v_gene: TRBV2
CDR3aa: CASSPGLIYEQYF
CDR3nt: TGTGCCAGCAGTCCGGGACTTATTTACGAGCAGTACTTC

j_gene: TRBJ1-5
d_gene: .
abundance: once
v_gene: TRBV19
CDR3aa: CASSAMTDSNQPQHF
CDR3nt: TGTGCCAGTAGTGCGATGACAGATAGCAATCAGCCCCAGCATTTT

j_gene: TRBJ2-5
d_gene: .
abundance: .
v_gene: TRBV29-1
CDR3aa: CSARPWQEGTQYF
CDR3nt: TGCAGCGCCCGGCCCTGGCAGGAAGGGACCCAGTACTTC

j_gene: TRBJ2-1
d_gene: TRBD2
abundance: .
v_gene: TRBV18
CDR3aa: CASSPPSLAGGVNEQFF
CDR3nt: TGTGCCAGCTCACCACCGTCACTAGCGGGAGGTGTTAATGAGCAGTTCTTC

j_gene: TRBJ2-1
d_gene: .
abundance: .
v_gene: TRBV7-3
CDR3aa: CASSIVPGYNEQFF
CDR3nt: TGTGCCAGCAGTATCGTCCCCGGCTACAATGAGCAGTTCTTC

j_gene: TRBJ2-1
d_gene: .
abundance: .
v_gene: TRBV19
CDR3aa: CASSIWATGSSYNEQFF
CDR3nt: TGTGCCAGTAGTATATGGGCCACGGGGAGCTCCTACAATGAGCAGTTCTTC

j_gene: TRBJ2-1
d_gene: TRBD2
abundance: .
v_gene: TRBV6-1
CDR3aa: CASSAGLAAEQFF
CDR3nt: TGTGCCAGCAGCGCGGGACTAGCGGCTGAGCAGTTCTTC

j_gene: TRBJ2-1
d_gene: TRBD2
abundance: .
v_gene: TRBV19
CDR3aa: CASSPLSGSTYNEQFF
CDR3nt: TGTGCCAGTAGTCCACTTAGCGGGTCGACCTACAATGAGCAGTTCTTC

j_gene: TRBJ2-7
d_gene: .
abundance: .
v_gene: TRBV5-1
CDR3aa: CASRLGPLTSGEQYF
CDR3nt: TGCGCCAGCAGGCTTGGTCCCCTGACTAGTGGCGAGCAGTACTTC

j_gene: TRBJ2-7
d_gene: TRBD2
abundance: .
v_gene: TRBV7-9
CDR3aa: CSSSPRTSGTYYEQYF
CDR3nt: TGTTCCAGCAGCCCGCGGACTAGCGGGACTTATTACGAGCAGTACTTC

j_gene: TRBJ2-2
d_gene: TRBD2
abundance: .
v_gene: TRBV18
CDR3aa: CASSPRLANTGELFF
CDR3nt: TGTGCCAGCTCACCACGACTAGCCAACACCGGGGAGCTGTTTTTT

j_gene: TRBJ1-1
d_gene: TRBD1
abundance: .
v_gene: TRBV9
CDR3aa: CASSVNQDRGGTEAFF
CDR3nt: TGTGCCAGCAGCGTAAACCAGGACAGGGGAGGGACTGAAGCTTTCTTT

j_gene: TRBJ1-5
d_gene: TRBD1
abundance: .
v_gene: TRBV6-6
CDR3aa: CASSSGQGRDQPQHF
CDR3nt: TGTGCCAGCAGTTCTGGACAGGGGAGGGATCAGCCCCAGCATTTT

j_gene: TRBJ2-3
d_gene: .
abundance: .
v_gene: TRBV6-1
CDR3aa: CASSDLLGGASTDTQYF
CDR3nt: TGTGCCAGCAGTGACCTACTGGGGGGAGCTAGCACAGATACGCAGTATTTT

j_gene: TRBJ1-5
d_gene: .
abundance: .
v_gene: TRBV19
CDR3aa: CASSMAQGSNQPQHF
CDR3nt: TGTGCCAGTAGTATGGCACAGGGAAGCAATCAGCCCCAGCATTTT

j_gene: TRBJ2-5
d_gene: TRBD2
abundance: once
v_gene: TRBV5-1
CDR3aa: CASSPSASGRGFQETQYF
CDR3nt: TGCGCCAGCAGCCCGAGCGCTAGCGGGAGGGGCTTTCAAGAGACCCAGTACTTC

j_gene: TRBJ2-3
d_gene: TRBD1
abundance: .
v_gene: TRBV7-2
CDR3aa: CASSSYRGDTQYF
CDR3nt: TGTGCCAGCAGCTCCTACAGGGGGGATACGCAGTATTTT

j_gene: TRBJ1-5
d_gene: .
abundance: .
v_gene: TRBV27
CDR3aa: CASSLSWPRGEPNQPQHF
CDR3nt: TGTGCCAGCAGTTTATCATGGCCGCGGGGCGAACCGAATCAGCCCCAGCATTTT